This is a list of T cell receptor beta chains from one sample in a study of breast tumors, draining lymph nodes, adjacent tissues. TCRdb re-derived calls from the multiplex PCR reads in MiXCR, one entry per CDR3 protein. This table holds about 180,000 distinct CDR3 sequences, about 30% found once. Sequenced: axillary lymph node tissue. These receptor sequences come from a female donor with breast cancer. Some clones in this sample may be carry-over from other donors' samples. Each CDR3 is given with its conserved first and last residue. The D gene is left open where the match is weak. Part of the rows lack a size; the others show once, few, many or a class for expanded clones.

size: many
D: .
V: TRBV7-9
J: TRBJ2-3
CDR3: CASSLEISTDTQYF
DNA: TGTGCCAGCAGCTTAGAAATTAGCACAGATACGCAGTATTTT

size: many
D: TRBD1
V: TRBV4-1
J: TRBJ2-1
CDR3: CASSQVRGQMVIGEQFF
DNA: TGCGCCAGCAGCCAAGTTCGGGGACAGATGGTTATCGGTGAGCAGTTCTTC

size: many
D: TRBD1
V: TRBV4-1
J: TRBJ1-2
CDR3: CASSQDRTGADYGYTF
DNA: TGCGCCAGCAGCCAAGATAGAACAGGGGCGGACTATGGCTACACCTTC

size: .
D: TRBD2
V: TRBV2
J: TRBJ2-3
CDR3: CASTPLEGSGGPKDTQYF
DNA: TGTGCCAGCACCCCTCTAGAAGGCAGCGGGGGGCCGAAAGATACGCAGTATTTT

size: many
D: .
V: TRBV14
J: TRBJ2-7
CDR3: CASSQVEFYEQYF
DNA: TGTGCCAGCAGCCAGGTGGAATTCTACGAGCAGTACTTC

size: many
D: .
V: TRBV9
J: TRBJ2-3
CDR3: CASSPATTLGGGADTQYF
DNA: TGTGCCAGCAGCCCCGCAACCACTCTCGGAGGAGGGGCAGATACGCAGTATTTT

size: many
D: .
V: TRBV7-2
J: TRBJ2-7
CDR3: CASSLGPAPAYEQYF
DNA: TGTGCCAGCAGCTTAGGACCCGCCCCTGCATACGAGCAGTACTTC

size: .
D: .
V: TRBV30
J: TRBJ1-5
CDR3: CAWGTSGKSYEHF
DNA: TGTGCCTGGGGGACTAGCGGGAAATCCTACGAGCATTTT

size: many
D: .
V: TRBV7-6
J: TRBJ2-7
CDR3: CASSLGHSYEQYF
DNA: TGTGCCAGCAGCTTAGGACACTCCTACGAGCAGTACTTC

size: .
D: .
V: TRBV3-1
J: TRBJ2-1
CDR3: CASSQDSRPYNEQFF
DNA: TGTGCCAGCAGCCAAGATTCGCGGCCCTACAATGAGCAGTTCTTC

size: once
D: .
V: TRBV11-1
J: TRBJ1-1
CDR3: CASSLFVSSTEAFF
DNA: TGTGCCAGCAGCTTGTTTGTATCTAGCACTGAAGCTTTCTTT

size: .
D: TRBD1
V: TRBV7-8
J: TRBJ1-1
CDR3: CATRTGVESTEAFF
DNA: TGTGCTACCCGGACAGGGGTCGAGAGCACTGAAGCTTTCTTT

size: .
D: .
V: TRBV7-3
J: TRBJ1-2
CDR3: CASSPAASGDDYTF
DNA: TGTGCCAGCAGCCCCGCCGCTTCAGGCGATGACTACACCTTC

size: many
D: .
V: TRBV5-8
J: TRBJ1-6
CDR3: CASSFGVSNSPLHF
DNA: TGTGCCAGCAGCTTTGGGGTTAGCAATTCACCCCTCCACTTT

size: many
D: TRBD1
V: TRBV7-2
J: TRBJ1-6
CDR3: CASSPDRASASPLHF
DNA: TGTGCCAGCAGCCCGGACAGGGCATCGGCCTCACCCCTCCACTTT

size: many
D: .
V: TRBV29-1
J: TRBJ1-2
CDR3: CSVTRGGAVGYTF
DNA: TGCAGCGTCACCCGGGGAGGGGCGGTGGGCTACACCTTC

size: .
D: .
V: TRBV12-3/TRBV12-4
J: TRBJ1-5
CDR3: CASSSTGASNQPQHF
DNA: TGTGCCAGCAGTAGTACCGGGGCTAGTAATCAGCCCCAGCATTTT

size: many
D: TRBD1
V: TRBV11-1
J: TRBJ2-3
CDR3: CASSQGQGEATQYF
DNA: TGTGCCAGCAGCCAGGGACAGGGGGAGGCTACGCAGTATTTT

size: many
D: .
V: TRBV7-2
J: TRBJ2-7
CDR3: CASSLEVGTSYEQYF
DNA: TGTGCCAGCAGCTTAGAGGTAGGAACCTCCTACGAGCAGTACTTC

size: many
D: .
V: TRBV29-1
J: TRBJ2-3
CDR3: CSVWVGAGITDTQYF
DNA: TGCAGCGTCTGGGTCGGGGCAGGGATCACAGATACGCAGTATTTT

size: many
D: .
V: TRBV12-3/TRBV12-4
J: TRBJ1-2
CDR3: CASRPAWGSTNGYTF
DNA: TGTGCCAGCAGGCCGGCCTGGGGTTCGACAAATGGCTACACCTTC

size: .
D: .
V: TRBV5-1
J: TRBJ1-1
CDR3: CASSLAMTENTEAFF
DNA: TGCGCCAGCAGCTTGGCTATGACGGAGAACACTGAAGCTTTCTTT

size: many
D: .
V: TRBV20-1
J: TRBJ2-3
CDR3: CSARDSRGTDTQYF
DNA: TGCAGTGCTAGAGATTCGCGTGGCACAGATACGCAGTATTTT

size: many
D: .
V: TRBV13
J: TRBJ2-7
CDR3: CASSLNRPYEQYF
DNA: TGTGCCAGCAGCTTAAACAGGCCCTACGAGCAGTACTTC

size: many
D: .
V: TRBV12-3/TRBV12-4
J: TRBJ1-4
CDR3: CASSLYRQTTNEKLFF
DNA: TGTGCCAGCAGTTTATACCGACAGACCACTAATGAAAAACTGTTTTTT

size: many
D: .
V: TRBV16
J: TRBJ1-6
CDR3: CASSQFRIKQRSYNSPLHF
DNA: TGTGCCAGCAGCCAATTTCGGATTAAGCAGCGCTCCTATAATTCACCCCTCCACTTT

size: many
D: TRBD1
V: TRBV25-1
J: TRBJ1-4
CDR3: CASSEYGQGNEKLFF
DNA: TGTGCCAGCAGTGAATATGGACAGGGGAATGAAAAACTGTTTTTT

size: many
D: .
V: TRBV5-6
J: TRBJ2-5
CDR3: CASSFHIQETQYF
DNA: TGTGCCAGCAGCTTTCACATTCAAGAGACCCAGTACTTC

size: many
D: .
V: TRBV7-7
J: TRBJ2-1
CDR3: CASSLAGHNEQFF
DNA: TGTGCTAGCAGCTTAGCCGGACACAATGAGCAGTTCTTC

size: .
D: .
V: TRBV6-5
J: TRBJ1-2
CDR3: CASSNSGYGYTF
DNA: TGTGCCAGCAGTAACTCCGGTTATGGCTACACCTTC

size: few
D: TRBD1
V: TRBV6-6
J: TRBJ2-7
CDR3: CASSHYTGGNEQYF
DNA: TGTGCCAGCAGTCACTACACAGGGGGAAACGAGCAGTACTTC

size: many
D: .
V: TRBV7-8
J: TRBJ1-2
CDR3: CATRRGTGGYTF
DNA: TGTGCCACCCGGAGGGGAACGGGTGGCTACACCTTC

size: many
D: .
V: TRBV5-4
J: TRBJ1-2
CDR3: CASSWMGGAHDDGYTF
DNA: TGTGCCAGCAGCTGGATGGGGGGGGCGCACGACGATGGCTACACCTTC

size: .
D: TRBD1
V: TRBV7-9
J: TRBJ1-5
CDR3: CASSLVRTGGIGQPQHF
DNA: TGTGCCAGCAGCTTAGTGCGAACAGGGGGCATCGGTCAGCCCCAGCATTTT

size: many
D: TRBD2
V: TRBV20-1
J: TRBJ2-1
CDR3: CSARALSGRYYNEQFF
DNA: TGCAGTGCTAGGGCCCTCAGCGGGAGGTACTACAATGAGCAGTTCTTC

size: .
D: .
V: TRBV9
J: TRBJ2-7
CDR3: CASSVSDLGEQRF
DNA: TGTGCCAGCAGCGTATCGGACCTGGGCGAGCAGCGCTTC

size: many
D: .
V: TRBV12-3/TRBV12-4
J: TRBJ2-7
CDR3: CASTLGRGNYEQYF
DNA: TGTGCCAGCACCCTGGGCAGAGGAAACTACGAGCAGTACTTC

size: many
D: .
V: TRBV6-1
J: TRBJ2-2
CDR3: CASSLTGTVVGELFF
DNA: TGTGCCAGCAGTCTAACCGGGACTGTGGTCGGGGAGCTGTTTTTT

size: many
D: TRBD2
V: TRBV7-8
J: TRBJ2-7
CDR3: CASSLVERDLAYEQYF
DNA: TGTGCCAGCAGCTTAGTAGAGCGGGATTTAGCTTACGAGCAGTACTTC

size: .
D: .
V: TRBV6-5
J: TRBJ2-6
CDR3: CASSYLSSFSGANVLTF
DNA: TGTGCCAGCAGTTATCTGAGTAGTTTCTCTGGGGCCAACGTCCTGACTTTC

size: .
D: TRBD1
V: TRBV20-1
J: TRBJ1-6
CDR3: CSSSTGDFNSPLHF
DNA: TGCAGTTCTTCGACAGGGGACTTCAATTCACCCCTCCACTTT

size: few
D: .
V: TRBV6-1
J: TRBJ1-5
CDR3: CASSERGQGRFSNQPQHF
DNA: TGTGCCAGCAGTGAACGGGGGCAGGGGCGATTTAGCAATCAGCCCCAGCATTTT

size: many
D: .
V: TRBV30
J: TRBJ2-7
CDR3: CAWSQGAYEQYF
DNA: TGTGCCTGGAGTCAGGGCGCCTACGAGCAGTACTTC

size: many
D: .
V: TRBV14
J: TRBJ2-2
CDR3: CASSHIDGNTGELFF
DNA: TGTGCCAGCAGCCACATCGACGGGAACACCGGGGAGCTGTTTTTT

size: .
D: .
V: TRBV28
J: TRBJ1-5
CDR3: CASSRQRNQPQHF
DNA: TGTGCCAGCAGTAGACAGCGCAATCAGCCCCAGCATTTT

size: many
D: .
V: TRBV5-5
J: TRBJ2-5
CDR3: CASSLVTGSQETQYF
DNA: TGTGCCAGCAGCTTGGTTACAGGTTCACAAGAGACCCAGTACTTC

size: many
D: .
V: TRBV18
J: TRBJ2-3
CDR3: CAISDTQYF
DNA: TGTGCCATCTCGGATACGCAGTATTTT

size: .
D: .
V: TRBV12-3/TRBV12-4
J: TRBJ2-2
CDR3: CASSPRESGELFF
DNA: TGTGCCAGCAGTCCGAGGGAGTCCGGGGAGCTGTTTTTT

size: .
D: .
V: TRBV10-3
J: TRBJ1-4
CDR3: CAISELGEKLFF
DNA: TGTGCCATCAGTGAACTCGGTGAAAAACTGTTTTTT

size: .
D: TRBD1
V: TRBV6-4
J: TRBJ2-1
CDR3: CASSYSAGDRAQFF
DNA: TGTGCCAGCAGTTACTCGGCCGGGGACAGGGCGCAGTTCTTC

size: many
D: .
V: TRBV30
J: TRBJ2-7
CDR3: CAWSVQGWDYEQYF
DNA: TGTGCCTGGAGTGTCCAGGGTTGGGACTACGAGCAGTACTTC

size: .
D: .
V: TRBV19
J: TRBJ2-3
CDR3: CASSRVGGRADTQYF
DNA: TGTGCCAGTAGTAGGGTGGGGGGCAGGGCAGATACGCAGTATTTT

size: many
D: .
V: TRBV11-2
J: TRBJ1-5
CDR3: CASSLQTNQPQHF
DNA: TGTGCCAGCAGCTTGCAGACCAATCAGCCCCAGCATTTT

size: many
D: TRBD1
V: TRBV19
J: TRBJ2-1
CDR3: CASSIPRQGLEQFF
DNA: TGTGCCAGTAGTATTCCCCGACAGGGTTTGGAGCAGTTCTTC